The sequence of this TCR beta chain was determined in a study of cytomegalovirus exposure and HLA in healthy donors. With respect to this clone: What it recognizes is unknown.

The PCR had 60 Vbeta and 13 Jbeta primers. Assay: immunoSEQ multiplex PCR; the TCRdb copy retains only in-frame clones and omits some. The sample lists tens of thousands of clones; almost 75% were seen once. Broader study findings: The study found most TCR sequences rare, yet found some public TCRs in many donors. Analyses of presence/absence relied on an assumption of roughly uniform sequencing depth across donors. Evidence from a later analysis indicated that most CMV-associated TCR beta chains looked HLA-restricted. A list of about 160 TCR beta chains associated with cytomegalovirus was given.

CDR1 is SQVTM, CDR2 ANQGSEA, per germline. This CDR3 has 12 amino acids. The ends were cut back, 3 bases at V and 4 bases at J, with 9 bases in the middle. The clonotype comes from a man aged 45-65 years in good health and CMV-seronegative. V usage is TRBV29-1 and J usage is TRBJ2-5, with D tentatively TRBD2 (5 bases). The sample comprised PBMCs. In DNA form, the CDR3 reads TGCAGCGTTGAGAGGGTGGGAGAGACCCAGTACTTC. Protein sequence: CSVERVGETQYF. Full variable domain (missing parts from reference TRBV29-1 and TRBJ2-5): SAVISQKPSRDICQRGTSLTIQCQVDSQVTMMFWYRQQPGQSLTLIATANQGSEATYESGFVIDKFPISRPNLTFSTLTVSNMSPEDSSIYLCSVERVGETQYFGPGTRLLVL.